This T cell receptor (beta chain) was retrieved from a study of T cells in Graves' hyperthyroidism and ophthalmopathy. Across the study: Staff took peripheral blood when the initial diagnosis was made, before any treatment began. Findings and caveats of the study: Ophthalmopathy was told apart from stable hyperthyroidism by a 13 V-J model. Median prediction lead before ophthalmopathy onset was roughly 6 months with the model.

What was amplified from RNA transcripts were TCR beta CDR3 regions. When the TCR CDR3 underwent first-round RT-PCR, the HTBI primer set was used. MiXCR was run by TCRdb on the multiplex PCR reads, yielding one entry per CDR3 protein. The sample includes hundreds of thousands of distinct CDR3 sequences, less than 25% seen only once; the top ten take 30% to 40%. The germline gives CDR1 SGHRS, CDR2 YFSETQ. The CDR3 loop spans 14 amino acids. After removal of 4 bases from V and 2 bases from J, the junction contained 4 bases not matched to a gene. There are many counts of this clonotype. Its cognate antigen is unknown.

The chain joins TRBV5-1 to TRBJ2-3; 7 nucleotides match TRBD1. This sequence originates from a man aged 25-45 years with Graves' ophthalmopathy. Sequenced input: blood. The CDR3 DNA reads as TGCGCCAGCAGCACAGGACAGGCCACAGATACGCAGTATTTT. Its translation is CASSTGQATDTQYF.